The 17 T cell receptor beta chains in this list originate from one sample, sequenced in a study of T cells in women clearing cervical HPV infection. Some clones are missing from TCRdb's copy, which holds only in-frame ones; the method was immunoSEQ multiplex PCR. The table counts 45,000 to 50,000 clones; approximately 34% lies in the top ten. Sequencing used blood buffy coat. These receptors originate from a woman between 18 and 69 years old with a cervical HPV16 infection that either progressed to CIN3+ or cleared (not recorded which).

For this clone: The read falls 3 residues short of the CDR3 end, and the missing part is taken from the germline J gene. The chain joins TRBV29-1 to TRBJ2-1, with TRBD2 as a possible D gene (5 bases). Germline CDR1 is SQVTM and CDR2 is ANQGSEA. Trimming removed 6 bases from V and 2 bases from J, with 17 bases in between. CDR3 length: 15 residues. The CDR3 here is CSVPSLTNTYNEQFF. The part of the CDR3 DNA that was read is TGCAGCGTCCCATCCCTGACTAATACCTACAATGAG.

Notes on this clone: The read stops 3 residues short of the end of the CDR3; the missing end is completed from the germline J gene. The chain recombines TRBV18 with TRBJ2-2; TRBD1 aligns across 8 bases. The germline V gene encodes CDR1 KGHSH and CDR2 LQKENI. V dropped 3 bases and J dropped 5; count of bases not matched to a gene: 11. The CDR3 contains 17 residues. CDR3 residues: CASSPDLQGANTGELFF. The CDR3 bases that were read are TGTGCCAGCTCACCGGACCTCCAGGGGGCAAATACCGGGGAG.

Points on this clone: The read halts 3 residues ahead of the CDR3 end, with the missing end drawn from the germline J gene. This chain links TRBV7-2 with TRBJ2-2; TRBD2 is a possible D gene (7 bases). The CDR3 totals 15 residues. CDR1 is SGHTA, CDR2 FQGNSA, per germline. CDR3 residues: CASSLGGGGYSPLFF. CDR3 DNA (partial): TGTGCCAGCAGCTTAGGCGGGGGCGGGTATTCACCG. The full variable domain, with the rest looked up from reference TRBV7-2 and TRBJ2-2, is GAGVSQSPSNKVTEKGKDVELRCDPISGHTALYWYRQSLGQGLEFLIYFQGNSAPDKSGLPSDRFSAERTGGSVSTLTIQRTQQEDSAVYLCASSLGGGGYSPLFFGEGSRLTVL.

CDR3 in amino acids: CSAREPVGLAGMVTDTQYF. The covered CDR3 bases are TGCAGTGCTAGAGAACCGGTGGGACTAGCGGGAATGGTGACAGATACG. The chain carries TRBV20-1 and TRBJ2-3, with 13 bases matching TRBD2. Read data end 3 residues before the CDR3 end; the end is taken from the germline J gene. J lost 3 bases, V lost 0 bases, and 12 bases had no gene match. The CDR3 covers 19 residues. Germline assignment: CDR1 DFQATT and CDR2 SNEGSKA (reference sequence).

A word on this clone: The DNA ends 3 residues before the CDR3 does, and the rest of the CDR3 is filled in from the germline J gene. This chain links TRBV20-1 with TRBJ1-1; possibly TRBD1 for D (5 bases). The CDR3 covers 14 residues. From germline, CDR1 is DFQATT and CDR2 SNEGSKA (reference sequence). The V end lost 0 bases, the J end lost 4 bases, and 12 bases lay between the germline ends. The part of the CDR3 DNA that was read is TGCAGTGCTAGAGATTCCCAGGGATCCACTGAA. Translated, it gives CSARDSQGSTE. The complete CDR3 sequence is CSARDSQGSTEAFF.

As concerns this clone: The read falls 3 residues short of the CDR3 end, and the missing part is taken from the germline J gene. This chain connects TRBV7-2 to TRBJ2-2; TRBD2 might be the D (5 bases). Germline V CDR1 and CDR2: SGHTA, FQGNSA. The CDR3 extends over 17 amino acids. The CDR3 loop reads CASRLAQCSLGTGELFF. The part of the CDR3 DNA that was read is TGTGCAAGTCGCTTAGCGCAATGTTCGTTAGGGACCGGGGAG.

In regard to this clone: The missing CDR3 end, 3 residues past where the read stops, is filled in from the germline J gene. V gene TRBV5-1 combines with J gene TRBJ1-4; TRBD1 agrees at 12 bases. The V segment lost 1 base and the J segment 8 bases; nucleotides outside the gene matches: 3. The length of the CDR3 is 15 residues. Germline-derived CDR1 and CDR2 are SGHRS and YFSETQ. The CDR3 region is CASSLLGQGAEKLFF. Incomplete CDR3 DNA: TGCGCCAGCAGCTTGTTGGGACAGGGGGCAGAAAAA.

Concerning this clone: The read stops 3 residues short of the end of the CDR3; the missing end is completed from the germline J gene. The V and J genes are TRBV7-2 and TRBJ2-3; 8 bases fit TRBD2. V gave up 4 bases and J gave up 5 bases; unmatched junction bases: 8. Germline CDR1 and CDR2: SGHTA and FQGNSA. CDR3 length: 15 amino acids. Incomplete CDR3 DNA: TGTGCCAGCAGCTCCGAGCGGGAGACCATAGATACG. It encodes CASSSERETIDT. The whole CDR3 sequence reads CASSSERETIDTQYF.

A note on this clone: The read ends 3 residues early relative to the CDR3; the germline J gene fills the gap. The J gene is TRBJ1-3, the V gene TRBV7-9; tentatively, D is TRBD1 (6 bases). Per germline, CDR1 SEHNR and CDR2 FQNEAQ (reference sequence). The CDR3 spans 13 residues. V was trimmed by 8 bases and J by 2 bases, leaving 10 bases between them. The CDR3 protein is CASGGGTGNTIYF. Partial CDR3 DNA: TGTGCCAGCGGAGGGGGAACTGGAAACACC.

About this clone: The read terminates 3 residues before the CDR3 end, so the remaining end is supplied by the germline J gene. This rearrangement joins TRBV13 to TRBJ2-2, with 10 bases fitting TRBD1. The CDR3 has 15 residues. Germline V CDR1 and CDR2: PRHDT, FYEKMQ (reference sequence). The sequenced part of the CDR3 DNA is TGTGCCAGCAGCCTCCGCGACAGGGGGCTTGAAAAG. It codes for CASSLRDRGLEK. The entire CDR3 sequence reads CASSLRDRGLEKLFF.

Of note for this clone: The CDR3 end falls 3 residues outside the read, so it is completed with the germline J gene. The rearrangement links TRBV20-1 to TRBJ2-5; 9 bases match TRBD2. This CDR3 has 15 residues. Per germline, CDR1 DFQATT and CDR2 SNEGSKA (reference sequence). V was clipped by 0 bases and J by 5 bases; unmatched bases: 7. The CDR3 region is CSARDQPSGTETQYF. The sequenced part of the CDR3 DNA is TGCAGTGCTAGAGATCAGCCTAGCGGGACGGAGACC.

As concerns this clone: The read falls 3 residues short of the CDR3 end, and the missing part is taken from the germline J gene. V is TRBV18 and J is TRBJ2-7, with 7 positions matching TRBD2. Germline loops: CDR1 KGHSH, CDR2 LQKENI. Trimming removed 3 bases from V and 6 bases from J; junction bases left unmatched: 8. This CDR3 has 14 residues. The CDR3 bases that were read are TGTGCCAGCTCACCTTCCTGGGAGGGGCTCGAG. It encodes CASSPSWEGLE. The whole CDR3 sequence is CASSPSWEGLEQYF. The complete variable domain, with remaining parts taken from reference TRBV18 and TRBJ2-7, reads NAGVMQNPRHLVRRRGQEARLRCSPMKGHSHVYWYRQLPEEGLKFMVYLQKENIIDESGMPKERFSAEFPKEGPSILRIQQVVRGDSAAYFCASSPSWEGLEQYFGPGTRLTVT.

On this clone: The read terminates 3 residues before the CDR3 end, so the remaining end is supplied by the germline J gene. The V call is TRBV20-1, the J call TRBJ2-7; a weak D match, TRBD2 (7 bases). V was shortened by 3 bases and J by 6 bases, with 18 bases between the two germline ends. This CDR3 has 14 residues. Per germline, CDR1 DFQATT and CDR2 SNEGSKA (reference sequence). The CDR3 protein is CSARSGGPSGEQYF. The CDR3 bases that were read are TGCAGTGCTAGGAGTGGGGGCCCTAGCGGCGAG.

In regard to this clone: The DNA ends 3 residues before the CDR3 does, and the rest of the CDR3 is filled in from the germline J gene. The genes are TRBV7-9 and TRBJ1-2; TRBD1 aligns across 8 bases. The CDR3 length is 13 residues. CDR1 and CDR2 (germline): SEHNR, FQNEAQ (reference sequence). Incomplete CDR3 DNA: TGTGCCAGCAGTAAGGACAGGGAAGACATC. It codes for CASSKDREDI. The CDR3 in full is CASSKDREDIYTF.

On this clone: The CDR3 end falls 3 residues outside the read, so it is completed with the germline J gene. This chain uses TRBV18 with TRBJ2-2; TRBD1 matches at 9 bases. The CDR3 loop spans 15 amino acids. Germline CDR1 is KGHSH and CDR2 is LQKENI. CDR3 sequence reads: CASSPGTGNHEKLFF. Partial CDR3 DNA: TGTGCCAGCTCACCAGGGACAGGGAATCATGAAAAG. The full variable domain, with the rest looked up from reference TRBV18 and TRBJ2-2, is NAGVMQNPRHLVRRRGQEARLRCSPMKGHSHVYWYRQLPEEGLKFMVYLQKENIIDESGMPKERFSAEFPKEGPSILRIQQVVRGDSAAYFCASSPGTGNHEKLFFGEGSRLTVL.

With regard to this clone: The read halts 3 residues ahead of the CDR3 end, with the missing end drawn from the germline J gene. This chain connects TRBV7-9 to TRBJ1-1; 10 nucleotides agree with TRBD1. The CDR3 length is 15 residues. V lost 3 bases, J lost 5 bases, and 6 bases stayed unmatched. The germline CDR1 and CDR2 sequences are SEHNR and FQNEAQ (reference sequence). CDR3 bases read: TGTGCCAGCAGCTTCACGACAGGGGGCTATACTGAA. Translating it yields CASSFTTGGYTE. The entire CDR3 protein is CASSFTTGGYTEAFF. The whole variable domain, remainder taken from reference TRBV7-9 and TRBJ1-1, is DTGVSQNPRHKITKRGQNVTFRCDPISEHNRLYWYRQTLGQGPEFLTYFQNEAQLEKSRLLSDRFSAERPKGSFSTLEIQRTEQGDSAMYLCASSFTTGGYTEAFFGQGTRLTVV.

About this clone: The sequence runs out 3 residues before the end of the CDR3; the remainder is reconstructed from the germline J gene. The J gene is TRBJ2-5, the V gene TRBV20-1; D unresolved. There are 13 residues in the CDR3. Trimming removed 1 base from V and 4 bases from J, with 10 bases in between. Germline CDR1 is DFQATT and CDR2 is SNEGSKA (reference sequence). The CDR3 reads CSARVHHAETQYF. CDR3 bases read: TGCAGTGCTAGAGTACACCACGCAGAGACC.